This record covers a single T cell receptor (beta chain). What it recognizes is unknown. Separate from the approximately 700-subject first cohort was the approximately 130-subject validation cohort, to which the donors belonged. The CDR3 is 12 residues long. Germline loops: CDR1 LGHNT, CDR2 FRNRAP. V lost 3 bases to trimming and J lost 7 bases, with 7 bases between them. The data belong to a study of cytomegalovirus exposure and HLA in healthy donors. Whole-study results and caveats: Listed as cytomegalovirus-associated were about 160 TCR beta chains. TCR sequences were mostly rare, though some public TCRs occurred in many donors. Subsequent analysis showed first-cohort TCR clusters tending to co-occur in about 110 validation repertoires.

Sequenced by immunoSEQ multiplex PCR; TCRdb stores in-frame clones only, minus some. The table includes 180,000 or so clones, around 86% detected once. The chain links TRBV12-5 to TRBJ1-5; D is uncertain. This TCR derives from a man aged 25-45 years in good health and CMV-seropositive. The sample taken for sequencing was PBMCs. CDR3 loop: CASGFGEQPQHF. In DNA form, the CDR3 reads TGTGCTAGTGGTTTCGGGGAGCAGCCCCAGCATTTT. Based on the CDR3 plus reference TRBV12-5 and TRBJ1-5, the full variable domain is DARVTQTPRHKVTEMGQEVTMRCQPILGHNTVFWYRQTMMQGLELLAYFRNRAPLDDSGMPKDRFSAEMPDATLATLKIQPSEPRDSAVYFCASGFGEQPQHFGDGTRLSIL.